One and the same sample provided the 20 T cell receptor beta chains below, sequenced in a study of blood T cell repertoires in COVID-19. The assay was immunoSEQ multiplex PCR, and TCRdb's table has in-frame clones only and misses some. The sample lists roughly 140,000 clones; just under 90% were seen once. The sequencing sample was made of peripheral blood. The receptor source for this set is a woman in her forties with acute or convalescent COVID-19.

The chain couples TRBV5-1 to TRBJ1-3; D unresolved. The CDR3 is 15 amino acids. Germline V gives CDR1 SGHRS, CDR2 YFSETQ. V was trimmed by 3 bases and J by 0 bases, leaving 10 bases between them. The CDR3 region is CASSWEDSSGNTIYF. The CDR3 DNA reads TGCGCCAGCAGCTGGGAGGATAGCTCTGGAAACACCATATATTTT. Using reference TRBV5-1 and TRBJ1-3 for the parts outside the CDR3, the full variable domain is KAGVTQTPRYLIKTRGQQVTLSCSPISGHRSVSWYQQTPGQGLQFLFEYFSETQRNKGNFPGRFSGRQFSNSRSEMNVSTLELGDSALYLCASSWEDSSGNTIYFGEGSWLTVV.

CDR3 in amino acids: CAWSVRGSRWVNTEAFF. The CDR3 nucleotides read TGTGCCTGGAGTGTAAGGGGCTCCAGATGGGTGAACACTGAAGCTTTCTTT. The V call is TRBV30, the J call TRBJ1-1; tentative D call: TRBD1 (5 bases). CDR3 length equals 17 residues. Germline lookup yields CDR1 GTSNPN and CDR2 SVGIG (reference sequence). Trimming removed 0 bases at V and 0 bases at J, with 17 bases between.

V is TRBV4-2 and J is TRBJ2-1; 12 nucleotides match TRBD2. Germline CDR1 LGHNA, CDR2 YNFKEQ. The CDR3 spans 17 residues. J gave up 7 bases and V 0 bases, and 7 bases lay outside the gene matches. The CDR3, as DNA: TGTGCCAGCAGCCAAGAGTGGCTAGCGGGAGGGGTAAATGAGCAGTTCTTC. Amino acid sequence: CASSQEWLAGGVNEQFF.

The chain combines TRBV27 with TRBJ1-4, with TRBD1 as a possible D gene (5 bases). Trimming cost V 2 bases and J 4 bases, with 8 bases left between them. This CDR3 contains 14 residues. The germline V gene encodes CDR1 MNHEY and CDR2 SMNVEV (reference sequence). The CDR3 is CASSLLGRNEKLFF. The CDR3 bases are TGTGCCAGCAGTTTACTGGGGCGTAATGAAAAACTGTTTTTT. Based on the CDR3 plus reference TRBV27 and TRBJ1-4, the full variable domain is EAQVTQNPRYLITVTGKKLTVTCSQNMNHEYMSWYRQDPGLGLRQIYYSMNVEVTDKGDVPEGYKVSRKEKRNFPLILESPSPNQTSLYFCASSLLGRNEKLFFGSGTQLSVL.

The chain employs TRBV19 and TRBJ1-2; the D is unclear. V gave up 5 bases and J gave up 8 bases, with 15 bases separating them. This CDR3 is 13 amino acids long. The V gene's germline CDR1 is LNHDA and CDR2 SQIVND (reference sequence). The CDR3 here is CASSSRTPGGYTF. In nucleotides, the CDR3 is TGTGCCAGTAGTTCACGGACGCCGGGAGGCTACACCTTC.

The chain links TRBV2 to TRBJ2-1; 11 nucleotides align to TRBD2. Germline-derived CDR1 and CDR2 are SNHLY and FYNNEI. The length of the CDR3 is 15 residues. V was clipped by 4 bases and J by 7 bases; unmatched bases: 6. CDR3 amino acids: CASSVLAGGRNEQFF. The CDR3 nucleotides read TGTGCCAGCAGTGTGTTAGCGGGGGGGCGAAATGAGCAGTTCTTC.

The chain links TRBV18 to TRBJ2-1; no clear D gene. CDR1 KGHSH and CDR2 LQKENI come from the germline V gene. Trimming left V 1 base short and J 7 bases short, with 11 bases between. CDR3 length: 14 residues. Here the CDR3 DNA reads TGTGCCAGCTCACCACAGCACCCGATAAATGAGCAGTTCTTC. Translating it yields CASSPQHPINEQFF. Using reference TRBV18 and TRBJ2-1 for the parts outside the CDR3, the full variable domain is NAGVMQNPRHLVRRRGQEARLRCSPMKGHSHVYWYRQLPEEGLKFMVYLQKENIIDESGMPKERFSAEFPKEGPSILRIQQVVRGDSAAYFCASSPQHPINEQFFGPGTRLTVL.

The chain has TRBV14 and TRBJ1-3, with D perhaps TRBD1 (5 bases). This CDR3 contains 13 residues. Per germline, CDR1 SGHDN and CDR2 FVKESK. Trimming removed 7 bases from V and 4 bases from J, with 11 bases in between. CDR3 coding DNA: TGTGCCAGCAACCAGAACAGGGGAAACACCATATATTTT. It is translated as CASNQNRGNTIYF.

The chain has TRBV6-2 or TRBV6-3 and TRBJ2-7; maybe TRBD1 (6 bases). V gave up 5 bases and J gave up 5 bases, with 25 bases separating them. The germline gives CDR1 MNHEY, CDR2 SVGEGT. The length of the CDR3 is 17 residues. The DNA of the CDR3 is TGTGCCAGCAGTCCGTGGAGACAGGCAGGGCCTGCCGACGAGCAGTACTTC. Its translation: CASSPWRQAGPADEQYF.

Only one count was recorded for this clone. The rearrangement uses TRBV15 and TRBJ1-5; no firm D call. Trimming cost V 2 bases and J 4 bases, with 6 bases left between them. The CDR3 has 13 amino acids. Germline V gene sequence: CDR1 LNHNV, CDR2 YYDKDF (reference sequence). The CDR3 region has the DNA TGTGCCACCAGCAGAAGACTAAATCAGCCCCAGCATTTT. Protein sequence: CATSRRLNQPQHF.

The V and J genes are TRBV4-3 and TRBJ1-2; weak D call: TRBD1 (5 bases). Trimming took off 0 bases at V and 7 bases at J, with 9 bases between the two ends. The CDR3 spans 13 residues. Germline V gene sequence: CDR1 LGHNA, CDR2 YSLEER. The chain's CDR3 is CASSQDMGGGYTF. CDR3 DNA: TGCGCCAGCAGCCAAGATATGGGGGGTGGCTACACCTTC.

The CDR3 sequence: CASSGRATDTQYF. Here the CDR3 DNA reads TGTGCCAGCTCAGGCAGGGCGACAGATACGCAGTATTTT. This rearrangement joins TRBV18 to TRBJ2-3; weak D call: TRBD1 (5 bases). Germline V CDR1 and CDR2: KGHSH, LQKENI. Trimming took 5 bases from V and 3 from J, leaving 9 bases between them. This CDR3 is 13 amino acids long.

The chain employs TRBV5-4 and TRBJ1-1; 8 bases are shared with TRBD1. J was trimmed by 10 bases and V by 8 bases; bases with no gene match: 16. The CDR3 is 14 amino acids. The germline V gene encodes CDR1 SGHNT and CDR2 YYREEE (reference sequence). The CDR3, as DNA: TGTGCCAGTCAACCGCAGGGGGCGACTTTCGGAGCTTTCTTT. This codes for CASQPQGATFGAFF.

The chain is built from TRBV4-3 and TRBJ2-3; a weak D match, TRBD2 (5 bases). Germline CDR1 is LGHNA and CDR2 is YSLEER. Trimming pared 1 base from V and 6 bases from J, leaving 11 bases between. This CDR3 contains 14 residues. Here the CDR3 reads CASSQGAAEDTQYF. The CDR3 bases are TGCGCCAGCAGCCAAGGAGCGGCGGAGGATACGCAGTATTTT.

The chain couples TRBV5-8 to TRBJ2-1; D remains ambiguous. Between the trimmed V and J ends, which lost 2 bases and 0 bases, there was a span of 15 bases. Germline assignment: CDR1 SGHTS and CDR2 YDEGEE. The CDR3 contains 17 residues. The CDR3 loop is CASSLSKRLFSYNEQFF. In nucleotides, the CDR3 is TGTGCCAGCAGCTTATCCAAGAGGTTATTCTCCTACAATGAGCAGTTCTTC.

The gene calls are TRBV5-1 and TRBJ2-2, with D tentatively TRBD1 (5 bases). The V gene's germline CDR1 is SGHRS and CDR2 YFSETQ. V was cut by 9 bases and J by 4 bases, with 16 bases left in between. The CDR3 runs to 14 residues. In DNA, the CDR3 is TGCGCCATCCAGCCAGGGCCCGGCACCGGGGAGCTGTTTTTT. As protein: CAIQPGPGTGELFF.

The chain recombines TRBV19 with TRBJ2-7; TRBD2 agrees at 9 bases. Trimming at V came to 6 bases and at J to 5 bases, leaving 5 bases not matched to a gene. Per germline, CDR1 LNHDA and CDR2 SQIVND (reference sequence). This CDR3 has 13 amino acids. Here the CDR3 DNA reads TGTGCCAGTAGACCTCTAGCGGGGAACGAGCAGTACTTC. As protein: CASRPLAGNEQYF.

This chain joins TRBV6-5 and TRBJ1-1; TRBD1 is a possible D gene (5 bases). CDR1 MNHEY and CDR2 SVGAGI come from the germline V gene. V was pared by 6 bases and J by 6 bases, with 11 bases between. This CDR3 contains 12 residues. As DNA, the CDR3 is TGTGCCAGCAGGGGGCAAGTCGCTGAAGCTTTCTTT. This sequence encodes CASRGQVAEAFF.

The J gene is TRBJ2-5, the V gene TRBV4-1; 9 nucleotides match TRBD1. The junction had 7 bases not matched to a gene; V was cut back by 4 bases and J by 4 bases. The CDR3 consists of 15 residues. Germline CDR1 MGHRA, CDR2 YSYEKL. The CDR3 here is CASSLSGTGRETQYF. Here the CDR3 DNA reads TGCGCCAGCAGCCTATCCGGGACAGGGAGAGAGACCCAGTACTTC.

This chain's CDR3 is CASSYTGGTEAFF. CDR3 nucleotides: TGTGCCAGCAGCTACACAGGGGGCACTGAAGCTTTCTTT. The chain is built from TRBV7-3 and TRBJ1-1, with 8 bases identical to TRBD1. The V segment lost 4 bases and the J segment 4 bases; nucleotides outside the gene matches: 2. The CDR3 totals 13 residues. Germline loops: CDR1 SGHTA, CDR2 FQGTGA.